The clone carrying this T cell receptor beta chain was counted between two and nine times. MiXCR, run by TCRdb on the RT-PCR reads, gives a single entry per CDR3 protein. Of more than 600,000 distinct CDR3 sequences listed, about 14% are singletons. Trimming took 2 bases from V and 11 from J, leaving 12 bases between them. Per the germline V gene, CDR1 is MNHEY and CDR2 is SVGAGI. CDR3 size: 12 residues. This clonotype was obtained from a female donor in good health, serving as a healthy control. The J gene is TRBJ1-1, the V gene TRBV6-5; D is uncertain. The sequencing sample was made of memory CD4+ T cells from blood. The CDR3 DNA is TGTGCCAGCAGTTACCCCTGGGGAGCGGCTTTCTTT. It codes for CASSYPWGAAFF.